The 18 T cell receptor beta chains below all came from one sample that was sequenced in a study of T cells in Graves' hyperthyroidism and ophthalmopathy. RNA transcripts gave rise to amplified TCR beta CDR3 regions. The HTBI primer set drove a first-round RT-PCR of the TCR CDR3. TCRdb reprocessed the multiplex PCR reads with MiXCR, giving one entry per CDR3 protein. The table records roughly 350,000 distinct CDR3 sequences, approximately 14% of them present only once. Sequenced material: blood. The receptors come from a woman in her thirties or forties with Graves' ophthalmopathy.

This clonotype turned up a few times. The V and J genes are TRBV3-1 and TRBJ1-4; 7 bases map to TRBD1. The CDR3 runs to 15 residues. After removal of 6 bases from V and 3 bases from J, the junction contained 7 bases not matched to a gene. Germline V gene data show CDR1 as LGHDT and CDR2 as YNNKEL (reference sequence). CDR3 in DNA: TGTGCCAGCAGACCAGGGGGATTTGCTAATGAAAAACTGTTTTTT. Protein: CASRPGGFANEKLFF.

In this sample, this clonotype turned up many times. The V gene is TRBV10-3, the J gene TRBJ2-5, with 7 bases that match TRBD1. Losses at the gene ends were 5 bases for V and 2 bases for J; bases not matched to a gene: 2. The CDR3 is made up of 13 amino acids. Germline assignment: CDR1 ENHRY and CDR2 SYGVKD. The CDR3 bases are TGTGCCATCAGTCGGGACAGACAAGAGACCCAGTACTTC. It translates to CAISRDRQETQYF.

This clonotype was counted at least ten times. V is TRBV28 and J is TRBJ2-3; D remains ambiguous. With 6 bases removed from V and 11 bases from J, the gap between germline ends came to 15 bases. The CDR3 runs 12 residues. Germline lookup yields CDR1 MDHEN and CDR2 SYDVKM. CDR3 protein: CASSPPRGKQYF. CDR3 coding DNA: TGTGCCAGCAGCCCCCCTCGAGGAAAGCAGTATTTT.

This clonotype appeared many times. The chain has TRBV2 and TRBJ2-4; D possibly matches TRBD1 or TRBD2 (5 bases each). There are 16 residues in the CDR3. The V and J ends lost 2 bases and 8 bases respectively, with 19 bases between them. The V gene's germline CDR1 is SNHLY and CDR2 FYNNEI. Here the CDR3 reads CASSERSGTFGDIQYF. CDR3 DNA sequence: TGTGCCAGCAGTGAACGCTCCGGGACCTTCGGGGACATTCAGTACTTC.

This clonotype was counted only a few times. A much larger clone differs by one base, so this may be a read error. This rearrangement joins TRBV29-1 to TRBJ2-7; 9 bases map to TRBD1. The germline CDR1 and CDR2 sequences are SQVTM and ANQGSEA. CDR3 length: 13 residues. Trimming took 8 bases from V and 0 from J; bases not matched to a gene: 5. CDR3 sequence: CSMGTGNSYEQYF. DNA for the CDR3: TGCAGCATGGGGACAGGGAACTCCTACGAGCAGTACTTC.

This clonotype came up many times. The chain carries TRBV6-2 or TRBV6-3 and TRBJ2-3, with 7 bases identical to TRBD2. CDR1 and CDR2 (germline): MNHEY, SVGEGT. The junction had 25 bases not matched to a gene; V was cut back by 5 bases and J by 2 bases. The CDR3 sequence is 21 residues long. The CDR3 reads CASSNPLLWEGRIRDTDTQYF. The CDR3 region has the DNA TGTGCCAGCAGTAACCCCTTGTTGTGGGAGGGCCGTATTAGGGACACAGATACGCAGTATTTT.

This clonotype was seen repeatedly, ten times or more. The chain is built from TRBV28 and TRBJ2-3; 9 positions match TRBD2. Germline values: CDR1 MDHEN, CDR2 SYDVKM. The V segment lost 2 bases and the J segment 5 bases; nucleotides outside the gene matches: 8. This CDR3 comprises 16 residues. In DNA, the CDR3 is TGTGCCAGCAGTTTAGACGGCGGGAGGGCCGGAGATACGCAGTATTTT. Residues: CASSLDGGRAGDTQYF.

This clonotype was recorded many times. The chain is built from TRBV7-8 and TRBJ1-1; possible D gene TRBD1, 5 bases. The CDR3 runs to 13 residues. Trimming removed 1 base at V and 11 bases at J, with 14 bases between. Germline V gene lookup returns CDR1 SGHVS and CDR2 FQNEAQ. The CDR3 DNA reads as TGTGCCAGCAGCTTAGACCCCGATCGGGGGGCTTTCTTT. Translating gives CASSLDPDRGAFF.

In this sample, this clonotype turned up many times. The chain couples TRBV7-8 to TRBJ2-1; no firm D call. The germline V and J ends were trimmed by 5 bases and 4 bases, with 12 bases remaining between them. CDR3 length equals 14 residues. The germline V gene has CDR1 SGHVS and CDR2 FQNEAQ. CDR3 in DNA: TGTGCCAGCAGCCCCTCGACGGATTACAATGAGCAGTTCTTC. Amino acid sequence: CASSPSTDYNEQFF. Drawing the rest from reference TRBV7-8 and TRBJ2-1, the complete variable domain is GAGVSQSPRYKVAKRGQDVALRCDPISGHVSLFWYQQALGQGPEFLTYFQNEAQLDKSGLPSDRFFAERPEGSVSTLKIQRTQQEDSAVYLCASSPSTDYNEQFFGPGTRLTVL.

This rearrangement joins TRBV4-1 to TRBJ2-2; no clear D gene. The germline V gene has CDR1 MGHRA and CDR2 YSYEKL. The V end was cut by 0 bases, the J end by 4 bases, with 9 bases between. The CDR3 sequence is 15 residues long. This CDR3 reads CASSQDGRATGELFF. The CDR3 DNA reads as TGCGCCAGCAGCCAAGATGGAAGGGCCACCGGGGAGCTGTTTTTT.

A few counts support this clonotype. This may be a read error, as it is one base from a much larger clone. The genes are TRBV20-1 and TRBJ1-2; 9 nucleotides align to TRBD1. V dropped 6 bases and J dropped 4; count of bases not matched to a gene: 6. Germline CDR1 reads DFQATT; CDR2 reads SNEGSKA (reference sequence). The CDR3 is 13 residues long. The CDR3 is CSARTGAGYGYTF. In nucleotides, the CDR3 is TGCAGTGCAAGGACAGGGGCGGGCTATGGCTACACCTTC.

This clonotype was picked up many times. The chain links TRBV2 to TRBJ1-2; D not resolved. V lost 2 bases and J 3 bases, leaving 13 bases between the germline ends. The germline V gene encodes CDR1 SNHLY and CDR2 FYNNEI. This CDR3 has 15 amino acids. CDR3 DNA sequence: TGTGCCAGCAGTGAATCCCGGACGGACTACTATGGCTACACCTTC. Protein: CASSESRTDYYGYTF.

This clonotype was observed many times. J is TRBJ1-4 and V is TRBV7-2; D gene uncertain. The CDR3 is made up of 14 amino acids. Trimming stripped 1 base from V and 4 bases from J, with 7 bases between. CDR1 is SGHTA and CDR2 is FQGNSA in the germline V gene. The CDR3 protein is CASSLGEFNEKLFF. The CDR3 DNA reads TGTGCCAGCAGCTTAGGGGAGTTTAATGAAAAACTGTTTTTT.

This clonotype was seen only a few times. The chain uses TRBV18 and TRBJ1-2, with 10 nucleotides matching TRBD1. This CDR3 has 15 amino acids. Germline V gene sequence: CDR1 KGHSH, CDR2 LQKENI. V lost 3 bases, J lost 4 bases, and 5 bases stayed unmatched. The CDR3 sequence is CASSPGQGYSYGYTF. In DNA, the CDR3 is TGTGCCAGCTCACCGGGACAGGGGTATTCCTATGGCTACACCTTC.

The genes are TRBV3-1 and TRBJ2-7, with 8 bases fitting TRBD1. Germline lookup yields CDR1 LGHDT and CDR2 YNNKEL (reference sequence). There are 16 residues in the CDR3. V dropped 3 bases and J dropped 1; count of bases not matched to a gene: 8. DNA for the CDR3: TGTGCCAGCAGCCAGGCCGGGACAGGAATTTCCTACGAGCAGTACTTC. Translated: CASSQAGTGISYEQYF.

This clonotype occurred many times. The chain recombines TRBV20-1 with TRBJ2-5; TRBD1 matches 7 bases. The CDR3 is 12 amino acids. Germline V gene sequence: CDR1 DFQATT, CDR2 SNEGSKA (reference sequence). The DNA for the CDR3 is TGCAGCGGAACAGGGGATGAAGAGACCCAGTACTTC. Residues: CSGTGDEETQYF.

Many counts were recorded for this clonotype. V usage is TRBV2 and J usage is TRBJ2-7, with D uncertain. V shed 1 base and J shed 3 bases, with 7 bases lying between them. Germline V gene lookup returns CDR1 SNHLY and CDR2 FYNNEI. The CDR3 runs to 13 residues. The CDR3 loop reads CASSEGGLYEQYF. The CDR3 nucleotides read TGTGCCAGCAGTGAAGGGGGTCTCTACGAGCAGTACTTC.

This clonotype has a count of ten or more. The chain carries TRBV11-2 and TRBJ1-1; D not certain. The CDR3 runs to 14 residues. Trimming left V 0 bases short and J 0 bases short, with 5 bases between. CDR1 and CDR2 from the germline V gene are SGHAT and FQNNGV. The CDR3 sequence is CASSLDMVNTEAFF. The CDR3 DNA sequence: TGTGCCAGCAGCTTAGATATGGTGAACACTGAAGCTTTCTTT.